These 28 T cell receptor beta chains were all obtained from the same sample, sequenced in a study of T cell responses to AZD1222 COVID-19 vaccine. Method: immunoSEQ multiplex PCR; TCRdb's copy keeps in-frame clones and lacks some. The data contain about 180,000 clones, about 86% of them singletons. The input for sequencing was peripheral blood, taken on day 0 of AZD1222 vaccination. All receptors derive from an adult in good health.

The rearrangement links TRBV19 to TRBJ1-1; TRBD1 matches 7 bases. Looked up from germline, CDR1 is LNHDA and CDR2 is SQIVND (reference sequence). Trimming removed 7 bases from V and 10 bases from J; junction bases left unmatched: 15. This CDR3 region has 14 residues. CDR3 protein: CASTVTGIFLGAFF. As DNA, the CDR3 is TGTGCCAGTACAGTGACAGGGATTTTCCTCGGAGCTTTCTTT.

This sequence joins TRBV5-4 and TRBJ1-2, with unresolved D. V lost 4 bases and J 5 bases, leaving 12 bases between the germline ends. The CDR3 is made up of 13 amino acids. Looked up from germline, CDR1 is SGHNT and CDR2 is YYREEE (reference sequence). The CDR3 DNA is TGTGCCAGCAGCAGCTGGGAAGGGTATGGCTACACCTTC. It is translated as CASSSWEGYGYTF.

The V gene is TRBV5-4, the J gene TRBJ1-2, with a possible D match to TRBD1 (6 bases). The V gene lost 4 bases and the J gene lost 2 bases, with 9 bases spanning the gap. The CDR3 covers 13 residues. Germline V gene lookup returns CDR1 SGHNT and CDR2 YYREEE (reference sequence). The CDR3 region is CASSRTDNYGYTF. The DNA for the CDR3 is TGTGCCAGCAGCCGGACAGACAACTATGGCTACACCTTC.

The chain has TRBV7-3 and TRBJ2-1; 10 bases match TRBD1. The V segment lost 0 bases and the J segment 4 bases; nucleotides outside the gene matches: 3. Germline V CDR1 and CDR2: SGHTA, FQGTGA. The CDR3 is 16 amino acids. This CDR3 reads CASSLTRDRGYNEQFF. The CDR3 nucleotides read TGTGCCAGCAGCTTAACGCGGGACAGGGGTTACAATGAGCAGTTCTTC. Full variable domain (missing parts from reference TRBV7-3 and TRBJ2-1): GAGVSQTPSNKVTEKGKYVELRCDPISGHTALYWYRQSLGQGPEFLIYFQGTGAADDSGLPNDRFFAVRPEGSVSTLKIQRTERGDSAVYLCASSLTRDRGYNEQFFGPGTRLTVL.

This clone has only one observation. The J gene is TRBJ2-4, the V gene TRBV21-1; TRBD1, the table's D call, lacks a check against the DNA. TRBV21-1 corresponds to a pseudogene. CDR3 length: 17 residues. The CDR3 here is CASSNQSGGLAKNIQYF. The CDR3 DNA reads TGTGCCAGCAGCAATCAATCAGGGGGACTAGCCAAAAACATTCAGTACTTC.

This sequence joins TRBV7-6 and TRBJ2-1; TRBD2 matches 11 bases. This CDR3 contains 17 residues. The V gene's germline CDR1 is SGHVS and CDR2 FNYEAQ. J gave up 8 bases and V 5 bases, and 14 bases lay outside the gene matches. CDR3 bases: TGTGCCAGCAGCATATTAACTAGCGGGGGCGAAGGGTATGAGCAGTTCTTC. It yields the protein CASSILTSGGEGYEQFF.

In its sample, this clone was seen once. The chain has TRBV7-3 and TRBJ2-5, with D possibly being TRBD1 or TRBD2 (5 bases each). With 8 bases removed from V and 2 bases from J, the gap between germline ends came to 15 bases. CDR3 length: 14 amino acids. Germline lookup yields CDR1 SGHTA and CDR2 FQGTGA. CDR3 bases: TGTGCCAGCTCAACGGGACGGTCACAAGAGACCCAGTACTTC. Its translation is CASSTGRSQETQYF.

The chain combines TRBV15 with TRBJ1-1, with unresolved D. V lost 2 bases to trimming and J lost 3 bases, with 10 bases between them. The length of the CDR3 is 14 residues. The germline gives CDR1 LNHNV, CDR2 YYDKDF (reference sequence). CDR3 nucleotides: TGTGCCACCAGCAGACAGCAAGTGGACACTGAAGCTTTCTTT. It specifies CATSRQQVDTEAFF.

J is TRBJ1-6 and V is TRBV7-6, with 9 bases identical to TRBD1. Germline loops: CDR1 SGHVS, CDR2 FNYEAQ. V gave up 5 bases and J gave up 10 bases; unmatched junction bases: 6. This CDR3 comprises 14 residues. DNA of the CDR3: TGTGCCAGCAGCCAGACAGGGGGACAGTCACCCCTCCACTTT. The encoded protein is CASSQTGGQSPLHF.

This clone appeared once. This chain connects TRBV10-3 to TRBJ2-7; 9 bases agree with TRBD1. Germline CDR1 and CDR2: ENHRY and SYGVKD. The length of the CDR3 is 13 residues. Trimming removed 7 bases from V and 3 bases from J; junction bases left unmatched: 4. The CDR3 here is CAIKEGQGYEQYF. The DNA for the CDR3 is TGTGCCATCAAGGAGGGACAGGGCTACGAGCAGTACTTC.

The chain uses TRBV30 and TRBJ1-2; D gene unclear. Trimming took off 2 bases at V and 0 bases at J, with 7 bases between the two ends. CDR3 length: 13 residues. Germline CDR1 GTSNPN, CDR2 SVGIG (reference sequence). CDR3 amino acids: CAWSRGANYGYTF. The CDR3 nucleotides are TGTGCCTGGAGTAGAGGAGCTAACTATGGCTACACCTTC.

This chain links TRBV5-5 with TRBJ2-7, with 8 nucleotides matching TRBD1. This CDR3 is built from 15 residues. Germline V CDR1 and CDR2: SGHKS, YYEKEE (reference sequence). The trim removed 4 bases at V and 2 bases at J, leaving 8 bases unmatched. The CDR3 protein is CASSNRTGRTYEQYF. The CDR3 DNA reads as TGTGCCAGCAGCAACCGGACAGGGCGTACCTACGAGCAGTACTTC.

The V gene is TRBV5-1, the J gene TRBJ2-2, with 15 bases lining up with TRBD2. There are 18 residues in the CDR3. The germline CDR1 and CDR2 sequences are SGHRS and YFSETQ. Trimming at V came to 6 bases and at J to 7 bases, leaving 13 bases not matched to a gene. The chain's CDR3 is CASILGTSGGLSGGELFF. The CDR3 nucleotides are TGCGCCAGCATCCTCGGGACTAGCGGGGGGCTCTCCGGCGGGGAGCTGTTTTTT. Based on the CDR3 plus reference TRBV5-1 and TRBJ2-2, the full variable domain is KAGVTQTPRYLIKTRGQQVTLSCSPISGHRSVSWYQQTPGQGLQFLFEYFSETQRNKGNFPGRFSGRQFSNSRSEMNVSTLELGDSALYLCASILGTSGGLSGGELFFGEGSRLTVL.

The CDR3 DNA reads TGTGCCAGCAGCGTGGGTGGGGGCGGCTATGGCTACACCTTC. It codes for CASSVGGGGYGYTF. The chain is built from TRBV9 and TRBJ1-2, with D maybe TRBD1 (6 bases). This CDR3 is 14 amino acids long. The germline V gene encodes CDR1 SGDLS and CDR2 YYNGEE. Trimming removed 2 bases from V and 4 bases from J, with 12 bases in between.

The chain uses TRBV6-5 and TRBJ2-7; D is ambiguous. Germline CDR1 is MNHEY and CDR2 is SVGAGI. CDR3 length equals 14 residues. Trimming removed 6 bases at V and 7 bases at J, with 19 bases between. CDR3 amino acids: CASRPAGGSREQYF. The CDR3 DNA sequence: TGTGCCAGCAGGCCCGCTGGTGGTAGCCGAGAGCAGTACTTC.

The rearrangement uses TRBV19 and TRBJ2-4; the D gene is possibly TRBD1 (7 bases). V was shortened by 7 bases and J by 8 bases, with 15 bases between the two germline ends. This CDR3 spans 13 amino acids. The V gene's germline CDR1 is LNHDA and CDR2 SQIVND (reference sequence). DNA of the CDR3: TGTGCCAGTATGGACAGGCCGGGGGACATTCAGTACTTC. Translation: CASMDRPGDIQYF.

The gene calls are TRBV19 and TRBJ1-5; possible D gene TRBD1, 5 bases. Trimming pared 8 bases from V and 1 base from J, leaving 21 bases between. CDR1 and CDR2 from the germline V gene are LNHDA and SQIVND (reference sequence). This CDR3 contains 17 residues. The CDR3 region has the DNA TGTGCCAGTGGGGGAAGGAGTTCGGGTACGAGCAATCAGCCCCAGCATTTT. It encodes CASGGRSSGTSNQPQHF.

Note on this clone: This sample includes further DNA sequences coding for the same CDR3. The J gene is TRBJ1-5, the V gene TRBV5-1, with D unclear. Germline loops: CDR1 SGHRS, CDR2 YFSETQ. The CDR3 is 13 amino acids. Trimming left V 2 bases short and J 0 bases short, with 3 bases between. The CDR3 sequence: CASSLNSNQPQHF. The CDR3 DNA reads TGCGCCAGCAGCTTAAATAGCAATCAGCCCCAGCATTTT.

The V and J genes are TRBV5-4 and TRBJ2-2, with D possibly TRBD2 on 5 matching bases. Germline V gene sequence: CDR1 SGHNT, CDR2 YYREEE (reference sequence). The CDR3 spans 11 residues. Trimming removed 10 bases from V and 6 bases from J, with 10 bases in between. In DNA, the CDR3 is TGTGCCCACAGCGGTTCCGGGGAGCTGTTTTTT. This codes for CAHSGSGELFF.

The chain links TRBV7-6 to TRBJ2-2; no definite D call. Trimming removed 4 bases from V and 4 bases from J, with 7 bases in between. This CDR3 is built from 13 residues. Germline V CDR1 and CDR2: SGHVS, FNYEAQ. The CDR3 loop is CASSSRRTGELFF. In DNA form, the CDR3 reads TGTGCCAGCAGCTCGCGTCGCACCGGGGAGCTGTTTTTT.

The J gene is TRBJ2-3, the V gene TRBV18; 7 positions match TRBD1. Trimming removed 3 bases from V and 2 bases from J; junction bases left unmatched: 2. The length of the CDR3 is 14 residues. The germline gives CDR1 KGHSH, CDR2 LQKENI. The CDR3 sequence: CASSPDRNTDTQYF. The CDR3 DNA follows: TGTGCCAGCTCACCGGACAGGAACACAGATACGCAGTATTTT.

The chain couples TRBV7-9 to TRBJ2-5; 8 nucleotides line up with TRBD2. CDR1 is SEHNR, CDR2 FQNEAQ, per germline (reference sequence). V was clipped by 1 base and J by 2 bases; unmatched bases: 6. The CDR3 loop spans 16 amino acids. CDR3 amino acids: CASSLGSGGLQETQYF. CDR3 nucleotides: TGTGCCAGCAGCTTAGGTTCGGGGGGGCTACAAGAGACCCAGTACTTC. The variable domain in full, with the rest retrieved from reference TRBV7-9 and TRBJ2-5, is DTGVSQNPRHKITKRGQNVTFRCDPISEHNRLYWYRQTLGQGPEFLTYFQNEAQLEKSRLLSDRFSAERPKGSFSTLEIQRTEQGDSAMYLCASSLGSGGLQETQYFGPGTRLLVL.

V is TRBV13 and J is TRBJ2-4; 10 nucleotides agree with TRBD2. Germline trimming cut 3 bases from V and 0 bases from J; bases unmatched to any gene: 8. Germline loops: CDR1 PRHDT, CDR2 FYEKMQ (reference sequence). The length of the CDR3 is 18 residues. The CDR3 DNA follows: TGTGCCAGCAGCTTCGTCTCTAGCGGGGGACTAGCCAAAAACATTCAGTACTTC. Amino acid sequence: CASSFVSSGGLAKNIQYF.

The chain has TRBV18 and TRBJ1-4; D uncertain. The CDR3 runs 16 residues. With 2 bases removed from V and 0 bases from J, the gap between germline ends came to 10 bases. The germline V gene has CDR1 KGHSH and CDR2 LQKENI. CDR3 protein: CASSPSRTATNEKLFF. The CDR3 nucleotides are TGTGCCAGCTCACCAAGCCGGACCGCAACTAATGAAAAACTGTTTTTT.

The chain uses TRBV28 and TRBJ2-2; D possibly matches TRBD1 or TRBD2 (5 bases each). Trimming left V 1 base short and J 3 bases short, with 6 bases between. CDR3 length: 14 amino acids. Germline lookup yields CDR1 MDHEN and CDR2 SYDVKM. The chain's CDR3 is CASSLLGDTGELFF. CDR3 nucleotides: TGTGCCAGCAGTTTATTGGGGGACACCGGGGAGCTGTTTTTT.

This chain links TRBV29-1 with TRBJ2-1; D tentatively reads TRBD1 or TRBD2 (5 bases each). CDR1 and CDR2 from the germline V gene are SQVTM and ANQGSEA. V lost 6 bases and J 8 bases, leaving 23 bases between the germline ends. The CDR3 runs 15 residues. In DNA form, the CDR3 reads TGCAGCGTCTCGTCGGGCAGGGACCTTCGGGATGAGCAGTTCTTC. Its translation is CSVSSGRDLRDEQFF.

V and J are TRBV9 and TRBJ2-4, with 8 bases matching TRBD2. This CDR3 region has 16 residues. Looked up from germline, CDR1 is SGDLS and CDR2 is YYNGEE. V gave up 0 bases and J gave up 6 bases; unmatched junction bases: 8. The CDR3 sequence: CASSVGTSPFRNIQYF. The CDR3 nucleotides read TGTGCCAGCAGCGTAGGGACTAGCCCATTCAGAAACATTCAGTACTTC.

The gene calls are TRBV28 and TRBJ1-3, with unresolved D. Trimming removed 7 bases from V and 2 bases from J, with 6 bases in between. CDR3 length: 12 residues. CDR1 is MDHEN and CDR2 is SYDVKM in the germline V gene. In DNA form, the CDR3 reads TGTGCCAGCAACGATGCTGGAAACACCATATATTTT. Its protein is CASNDAGNTIYF. Full variable domain (remainder filled in from reference TRBV28 and TRBJ1-3): DVKVTQSSRYLVKRTGEKVFLECVQDMDHENMFWYRQDPGLGLRLIYFSYDVKMKEKGDIPEGYSVSREKKERFSLILESASTNQTSMYLCASNDAGNTIYFGEGSWLTVV.